This T cell receptor (beta chain) appears in the sequencing data of a study of naive and memory T cell subsets. General study results and limits: From naive to CM, EM and EMRA, diversity decreased and Gini increased.

The beta constant-region primer was an equimolar mix of two oligonucleotides covering TRBC1 and TRBC2. Ligated cDNA was amplified by four rounds of PCR with nested alpha and beta constant-region primers and SP2. TCRdb recomputed calls from the UMI-ligation and nested PCR reads with MiXCR, one row per CDR3 protein. Among 5,000 to 6,500 distinct CDR3 sequences listed, over 6.5% were seen once. CDR1 and CDR2 from the germline V gene are SGHTS and YDEGEE. The V gene lost 4 bases and the J gene lost 4 bases, with 14 bases spanning the gap. The CDR3 is 14 residues long. After the first PCR, alpha and beta chain libraries were processed separately. CD4+ T cell IFNgamma after overnight CMV lysate exposure gave donor CMV status. This clonotype came up many times. Its specificity is not known.

The chain combines TRBV5-8 with TRBJ1-1; TRBD1 might be the D (5 bases). This TCR derives from a human donor in good health. The sample comprised effector memory CD8+ T cells from blood. As for subset: effector memory, CD45RA- CD27-. Here the CDR3 DNA reads TGTGCCAGCAGCCCGGGACGGCTTCGCACTGAAGCTTTCTTT. This encodes CASSPGRLRTEAFF.